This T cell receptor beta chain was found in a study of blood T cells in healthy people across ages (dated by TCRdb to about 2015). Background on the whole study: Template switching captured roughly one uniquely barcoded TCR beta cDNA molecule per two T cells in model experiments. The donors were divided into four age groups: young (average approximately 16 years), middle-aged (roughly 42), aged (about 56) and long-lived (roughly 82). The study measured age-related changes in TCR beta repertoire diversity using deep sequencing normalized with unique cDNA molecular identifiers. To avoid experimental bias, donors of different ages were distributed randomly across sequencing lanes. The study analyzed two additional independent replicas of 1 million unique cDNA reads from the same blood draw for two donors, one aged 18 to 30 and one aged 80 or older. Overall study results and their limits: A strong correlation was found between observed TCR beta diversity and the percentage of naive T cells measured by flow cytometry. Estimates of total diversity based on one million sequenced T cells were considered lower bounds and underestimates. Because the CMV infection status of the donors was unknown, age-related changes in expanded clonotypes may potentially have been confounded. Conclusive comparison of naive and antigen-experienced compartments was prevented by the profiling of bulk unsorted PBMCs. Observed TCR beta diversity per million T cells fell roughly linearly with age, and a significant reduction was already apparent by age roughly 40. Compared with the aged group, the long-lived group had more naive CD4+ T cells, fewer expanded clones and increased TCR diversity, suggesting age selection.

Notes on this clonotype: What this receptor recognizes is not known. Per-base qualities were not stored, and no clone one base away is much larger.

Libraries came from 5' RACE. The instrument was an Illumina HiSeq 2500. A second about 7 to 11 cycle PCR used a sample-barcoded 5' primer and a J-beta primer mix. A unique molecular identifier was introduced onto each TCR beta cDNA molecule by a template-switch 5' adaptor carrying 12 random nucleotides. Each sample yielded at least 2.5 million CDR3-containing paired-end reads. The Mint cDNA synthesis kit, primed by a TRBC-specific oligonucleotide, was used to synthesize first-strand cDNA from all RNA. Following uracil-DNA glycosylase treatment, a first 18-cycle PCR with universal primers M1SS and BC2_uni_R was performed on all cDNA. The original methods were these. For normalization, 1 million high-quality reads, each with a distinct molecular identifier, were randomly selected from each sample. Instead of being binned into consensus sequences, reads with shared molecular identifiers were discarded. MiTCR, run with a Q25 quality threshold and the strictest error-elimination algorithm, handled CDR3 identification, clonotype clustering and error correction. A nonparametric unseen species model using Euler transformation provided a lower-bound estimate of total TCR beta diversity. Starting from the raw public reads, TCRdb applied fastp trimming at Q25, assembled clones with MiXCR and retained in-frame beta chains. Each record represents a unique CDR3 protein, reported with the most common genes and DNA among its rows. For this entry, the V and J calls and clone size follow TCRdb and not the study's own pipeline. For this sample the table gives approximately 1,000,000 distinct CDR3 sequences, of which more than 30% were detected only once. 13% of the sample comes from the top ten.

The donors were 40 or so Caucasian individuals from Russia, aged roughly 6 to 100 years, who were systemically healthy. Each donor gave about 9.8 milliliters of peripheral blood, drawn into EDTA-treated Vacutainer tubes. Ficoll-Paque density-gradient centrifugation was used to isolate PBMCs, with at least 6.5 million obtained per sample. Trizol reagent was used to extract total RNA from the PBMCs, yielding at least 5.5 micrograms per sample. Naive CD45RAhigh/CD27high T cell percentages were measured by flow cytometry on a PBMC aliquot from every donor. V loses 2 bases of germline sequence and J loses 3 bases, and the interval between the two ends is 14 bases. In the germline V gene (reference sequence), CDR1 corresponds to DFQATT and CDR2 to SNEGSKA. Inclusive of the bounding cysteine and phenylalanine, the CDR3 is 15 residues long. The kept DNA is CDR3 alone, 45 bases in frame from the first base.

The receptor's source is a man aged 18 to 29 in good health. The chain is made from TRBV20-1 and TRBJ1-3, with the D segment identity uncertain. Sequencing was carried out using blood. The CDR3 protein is CSARPLQDLGNTIYF. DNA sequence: TGCAGTGCTAGACCATTACAAGACCTTGGAAACACCATATATTTT.